This T cell receptor (beta chain) emerged from a study of cytomegalovirus exposure and HLA in healthy donors. The PCR made use of 60 Vbeta and 13 Jbeta primers. The method was immunoSEQ multiplex PCR; TCRdb's version includes in-frame clones alone and lacks a portion of them. The table has approximately 170,000 clones, 65% to 85% seen once; the top ten hold about 1.5%. There are 15 residues in the CDR3. V lost 2 bases and J lost 7; bases outside the gene matches: 5. Germline CDR1 and CDR2: LGHNA and YNFKEQ. The chain combines TRBV4-2 with TRBJ1-4; the match to TRBD1 covers 9 bases. Material for sequencing was PBMCs. The sequence was collected from a woman between 18 and 29 years old in good health and CMV-seronegative. For the CDR3, the DNA is TGTGCCAGCAGCCAACGGGACAGGGCGACTGAAAAACTGTTTTTT. Translated: CASSQRDRATEKLFF.